This TCR beta chain originates from a study of cytomegalovirus exposure and HLA in healthy donors. Germline V gene sequence: CDR1 LNHDA, CDR2 SQIVND (reference sequence). The CDR3 loop spans 16 amino acids. The junction had 14 bases not matched to a gene; V was cut back by 3 bases and J by 15 bases. With 60 Vbeta and 13 Jbeta primers, the PCR was carried out. This table comes from immunoSEQ multiplex PCR, and its TCRdb copy is limited to in-frame clones, with some not included. The sample includes about 160,000 clones, roughly 84% seen only once; the top ten take around 1.5%. What was sequenced was PBMCs. The chain is built from TRBV19 and TRBJ2-1; TRBD2 matches 13 bases. The receptor's source is a male donor in good health and CMV-seronegative. CDR3 loop: CASSIAAGLAGTSLFF. The CDR3 DNA reads as TGTGCCAGTAGTATCGCAGCGGGACTAGCGGGAACCAGTTTGTTCTTC.